The 10 T cell receptor beta chains in this list originate from one sample, sequenced in a study of cytomegalovirus exposure and HLA in healthy donors. Method: immunoSEQ multiplex PCR; TCRdb's copy keeps in-frame clones and lacks some. The sample holds some 170,000 clones; 95% to 96% are singletons and the top ten take around 0.9%. The sequencing input was PBMCs. These receptors all come from a woman aged 18-35 years in good health and CMV-seronegative.

This chain's CDR3 is CASSLPGQLSYGYTF. The DNA of the CDR3 is TGTGCCAGCAGCCTACCGGGACAGCTCAGCTATGGCTACACCTTC. The chain uses TRBV14 and TRBJ1-2, with 7 bases that match TRBD1. This CDR3 contains 15 residues. Germline assignment: CDR1 SGHDN and CDR2 FVKESK. The J segment lost 4 bases and the V segment lost 4 bases, leaving 9 bases of the junction unmatched.

The chain joins TRBV5-1 to TRBJ2-5; 10 bases line up with TRBD2. The CDR3 has 17 amino acids. The V segment lost 4 bases and the J segment 3 bases; nucleotides outside the gene matches: 12. CDR1 is SGHRS and CDR2 is YFSETQ in the germline V gene. In DNA, the CDR3 is TGCGCCAGCAGCCCTACCCCGCCTAGCGGGGGAAAAGAGACCCAGTACTTC. Protein: CASSPTPPSGGKETQYF. Looking up the rest from reference TRBV5-1 and TRBJ2-5 gives the full variable domain: KAGVTQTPRYLIKTRGQQVTLSCSPISGHRSVSWYQQTPGQGLQFLFEYFSETQRNKGNFPGRFSGRQFSNSRSEMNVSTLELGDSALYLCASSPTPPSGGKETQYFGPGTRLLVL.

The rearrangement uses TRBV27 and TRBJ1-5; possible D gene TRBD1, 6 bases. V was cut by 3 bases and J by 5 bases, with 8 bases left in between. The CDR3 loop spans 13 amino acids. Germline CDR1 and CDR2: MNHEY and SMNVEV (reference sequence). The chain's CDR3 is CASSFEGDQPQHF. CDR3 in DNA: TGTGCCAGCAGTTTCGAGGGGGATCAGCCCCAGCATTTT.

This rearrangement joins TRBV7-2 to TRBJ1-1; 8 bases fit TRBD1. The CDR3 is 14 amino acids. In germline, CDR1 is SGHTA, CDR2 FQGNSA. Trimming cost V 7 bases and J 0 bases; bases outside gene matches: 4. The CDR3 region is CASTRTGLNTEAFF. CDR3 sequence (DNA): TGTGCCAGCACCCGGACAGGGTTGAACACTGAAGCTTTCTTT.

The chain recombines TRBV10-2 with TRBJ2-1, with TRBD2 identical over 7 bases. This CDR3 has 15 amino acids. Trimming took 3 bases from V and 5 from J; bases not matched to a gene: 7. The germline V gene has CDR1 WSHSY and CDR2 SAAADI. In nucleotides, the CDR3 is TGCGCCAGCAGTGAACCAAGCGGGGTCGACAATGAGCAGTTCTTC. Its translation: CASSEPSGVDNEQFF.

The chain combines TRBV2 with TRBJ2-3, with TRBD2 identical over 10 bases. This CDR3 is 15 amino acids long. Germline trimming cut 8 bases from V and 4 bases from J; bases unmatched to any gene: 9. Germline V gene lookup returns CDR1 SNHLY and CDR2 FYNNEI. CDR3 in DNA: TGTGCCAGCCGCCCTGGACTAGCGGCGTCAGATACGCAGTATTTT. This translates into CASRPGLAASDTQYF.

CDR3: CASSQVPDLSHYGYTF. DNA of the CDR3: TGCGCCAGCAGCCAAGTCCCAGATCTTTCCCACTATGGCTACACCTTC. The rearrangement joins TRBV4-3 to TRBJ1-2; D is uncertain. V dropped 1 base and J dropped 3 bases, with 15 bases sitting between them. Per germline, CDR1 LGHNA and CDR2 YSLEER. This CDR3 comprises 16 residues.

The CDR3 DNA reads TGCGCCAGCAGTGAGCCCCCCAACAGTCAGCCAGATACGCAGTATTTT. This sequence encodes CASSEPPNSQPDTQYF. The chain is built from TRBV10-2 and TRBJ2-3; D gene ambiguous. Deletions cut 2 bases from V and 4 bases from J, with 16 bases between. The CDR3 is 16 amino acids. Germline-derived CDR1 and CDR2 are WSHSY and SAAADI.

The chain links TRBV13 to TRBJ2-1, with 7 positions matching TRBD1. The CDR3 has 17 residues. Germline V lookup: CDR1 PRHDT, CDR2 FYEKMQ (reference sequence). V was pared by 0 bases and J by 1 base, with 6 bases of the junction left unmatched. The CDR3 DNA follows: TGTGCCAGCAGCTTAGGAGAGGGACAGACTTCCTACAATGAGCAGTTCTTC. Translated, it gives CASSLGEGQTSYNEQFF.

The chain joins TRBV7-6 to TRBJ1-5; D unresolved. Trimming took off 5 bases at V and 5 bases at J, with 10 bases between the two ends. The CDR3 spans 13 residues. CDR1 is SGHVS, CDR2 FNYEAQ, per germline. CDR3 DNA: TGTGCCAGCAGCCCAGAATCACATCAGCCCCAGCATTTT. The encoded protein is CASSPESHQPQHF.